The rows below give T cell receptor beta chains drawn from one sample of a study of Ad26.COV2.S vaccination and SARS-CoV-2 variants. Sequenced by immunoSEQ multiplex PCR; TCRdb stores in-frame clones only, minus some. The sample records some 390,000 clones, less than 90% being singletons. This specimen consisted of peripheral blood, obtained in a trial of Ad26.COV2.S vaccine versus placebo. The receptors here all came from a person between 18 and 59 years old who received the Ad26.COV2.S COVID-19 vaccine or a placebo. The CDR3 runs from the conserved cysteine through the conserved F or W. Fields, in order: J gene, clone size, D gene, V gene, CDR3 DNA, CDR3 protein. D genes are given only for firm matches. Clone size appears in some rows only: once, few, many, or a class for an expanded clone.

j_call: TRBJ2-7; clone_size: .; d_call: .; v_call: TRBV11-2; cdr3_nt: TGTGCCAGCAGCTTAGAGGACGTAGCCTACGAGCAGTACTTC; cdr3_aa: CASSLEDVAYEQYF
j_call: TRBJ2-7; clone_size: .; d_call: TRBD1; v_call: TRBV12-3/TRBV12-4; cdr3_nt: TGTGCCAGCAGTCCCGGGACAGGGGGCGAGCAGTACTTC; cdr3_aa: CASSPGTGGEQYF
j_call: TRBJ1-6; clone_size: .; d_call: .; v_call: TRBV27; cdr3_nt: TGTGCCAGCAGTGGAGACCCATTTGAGGATTCACCCCTCCACTTT; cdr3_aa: CASSGDPFEDSPLHF
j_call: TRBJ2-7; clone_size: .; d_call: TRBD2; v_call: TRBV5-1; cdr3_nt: TGCGCCAGCAGCTTGGAGGGACTAGCGGGAGAGCAGTACTTC; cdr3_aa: CASSLEGLAGEQYF
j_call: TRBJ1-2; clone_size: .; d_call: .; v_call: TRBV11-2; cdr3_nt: TGTGCCAGCAGTTCTCAGGGCATGGGCTACACCTTC; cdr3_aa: CASSSQGMGYTF
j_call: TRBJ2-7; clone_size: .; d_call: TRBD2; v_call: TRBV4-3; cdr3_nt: TGCGCCAGCAGCCTTGGACTAGCGGGGTCCTACGAGCAGTACTTC; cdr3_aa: CASSLGLAGSYEQYF
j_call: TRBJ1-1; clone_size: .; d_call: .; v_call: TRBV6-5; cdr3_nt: TGTGCCAGCACCGAAAGGGGGGGCCGGGGCACTGAAGCTTTCTTT; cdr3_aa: CASTERGGRGTEAFF
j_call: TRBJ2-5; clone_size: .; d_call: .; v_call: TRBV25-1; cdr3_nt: TGTGCCAGCAGTGAATTTCGGTTTGTGACTGGCCAAGAGACCCAGTACTTC; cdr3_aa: CASSEFRFVTGQETQYF
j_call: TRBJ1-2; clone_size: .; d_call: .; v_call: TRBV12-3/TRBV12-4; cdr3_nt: TGTGCCAGCAGTTTCGGGTTTGGCTACACCTTC; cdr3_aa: CASSFGFGYTF
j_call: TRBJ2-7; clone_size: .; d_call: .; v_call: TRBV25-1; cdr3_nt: TGTGCCAGCAGTGAATCTGGGGGCAGGATTTACGAGCAGTACTTC; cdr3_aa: CASSESGGRIYEQYF
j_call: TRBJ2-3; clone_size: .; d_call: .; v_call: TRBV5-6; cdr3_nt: TGTGCCAGCAGCCCGGATCCCCCCCTATTGGGCACAGATACGCAGTATTTT; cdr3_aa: CASSPDPPLLGTDTQYF
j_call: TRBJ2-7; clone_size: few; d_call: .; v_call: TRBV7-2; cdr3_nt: TGTGCCAGCAGCTTAGGGGCAGGGGACACCTACGAGCAGTACTTC; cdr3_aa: CASSLGAGDTYEQYF
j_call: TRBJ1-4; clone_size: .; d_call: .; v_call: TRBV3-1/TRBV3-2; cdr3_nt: TGTGCCAGCACCCCTCGGGGGGGAATTACTAATGAAAAACTGTTTTTT; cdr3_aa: CASTPRGGITNEKLFF
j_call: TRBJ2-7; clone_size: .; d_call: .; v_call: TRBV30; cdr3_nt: TGTGCCTGGAGCCGTTCGTACGAGCAGTACTTC; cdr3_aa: CAWSRSYEQYF
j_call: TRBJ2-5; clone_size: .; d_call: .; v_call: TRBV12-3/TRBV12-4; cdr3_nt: TGTGCCAGCAGCCCGACCGATGAGACCCAGTACTTC; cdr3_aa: CASSPTDETQYF
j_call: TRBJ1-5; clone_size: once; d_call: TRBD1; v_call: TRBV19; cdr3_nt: TGTGCCACAGACAGGGACGATAGCAATCAGCCCCAGCATTTT; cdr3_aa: CATDRDDSNQPQHF
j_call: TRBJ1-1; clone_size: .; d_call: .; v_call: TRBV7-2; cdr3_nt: TGTGCCAGCAGCTTGGAAGTGAACACTGAAGCTTTCTTT; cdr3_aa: CASSLEVNTEAFF
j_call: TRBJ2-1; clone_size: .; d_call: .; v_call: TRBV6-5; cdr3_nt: TGTGCCAGCAGTTACTCGGGTGGGGGAGCCTACAATGAGCAGTTCTTC; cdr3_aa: CASSYSGGGAYNEQFF
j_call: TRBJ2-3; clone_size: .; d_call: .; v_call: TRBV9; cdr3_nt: TGTGCCAGCAGCGCCCGGACAGTAACAGATACGCAGTATTTT; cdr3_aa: CASSARTVTDTQYF
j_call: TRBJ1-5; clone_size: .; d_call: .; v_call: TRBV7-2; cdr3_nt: TGTGCCAGCAGCTTTATACGGGGTGGCAATCAGCCCCAGCATTTT; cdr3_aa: CASSFIRGGNQPQHF
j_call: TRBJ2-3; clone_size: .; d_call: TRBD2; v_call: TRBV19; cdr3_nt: TGTGCCAGTAGCAAAAGGACTAGCGGATCTAGCACAGATACGCAGTATTTT; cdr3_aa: CASSKRTSGSSTDTQYF
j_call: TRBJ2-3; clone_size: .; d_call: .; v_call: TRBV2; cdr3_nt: TGTGCCAGCAGTGAAGGGTTAGCTGGAGATACGCAGTATTTT; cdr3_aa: CASSEGLAGDTQYF
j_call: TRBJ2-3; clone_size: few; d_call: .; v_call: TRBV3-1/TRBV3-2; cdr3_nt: TGTGCCAGCAGCCAAGACAACGCGGGGACAGATACGCAGTATTTT; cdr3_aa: CASSQDNAGTDTQYF
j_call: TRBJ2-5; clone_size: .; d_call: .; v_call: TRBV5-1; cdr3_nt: TGCGCCAGCAGCCGAGGGGACCCCCAAGAGACCCAGTACTTC; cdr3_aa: CASSRGDPQETQYF
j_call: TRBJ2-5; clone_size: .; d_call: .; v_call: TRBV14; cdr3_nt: TGTGCCAGCAGCCAAGATCGAATAAGTTACCAAGAGACCCAGTACTTC; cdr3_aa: CASSQDRISYQETQYF
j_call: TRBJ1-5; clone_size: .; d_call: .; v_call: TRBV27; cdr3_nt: TGTGCCAGCAGTCTGGGGTTTAGCAATCAGCCCCAGCATTTT; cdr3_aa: CASSLGFSNQPQHF
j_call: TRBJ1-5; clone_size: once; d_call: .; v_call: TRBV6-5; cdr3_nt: TGTGCCAGCAGGGGGGACTTGAACTGGGATCAGCCCCAGCATTTT; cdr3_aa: CASRGDLNWDQPQHF
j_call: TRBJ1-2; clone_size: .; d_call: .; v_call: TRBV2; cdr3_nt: TGTGCCAGCAGATTGACAGGACAAGAGGCCTATGGCTACACCTTC; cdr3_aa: CASRLTGQEAYGYTF
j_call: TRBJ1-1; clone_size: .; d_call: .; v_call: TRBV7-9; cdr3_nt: TGTGCCAGCAGCTTAGCACAGGGGAACACTGAAGCTTTCTTT; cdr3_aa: CASSLAQGNTEAFF
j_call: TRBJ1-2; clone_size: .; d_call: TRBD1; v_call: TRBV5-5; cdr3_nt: TGTGCCAGCACCCTCCCTACCGACAGGGAAGCGGATGGCTACACCTTC; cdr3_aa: CASTLPTDREADGYTF
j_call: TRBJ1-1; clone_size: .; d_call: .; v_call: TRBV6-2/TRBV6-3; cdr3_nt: TGTGCCAGCAGTGATCTGGGGACTGAAGCTTTCTTT; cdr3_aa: CASSDLGTEAFF
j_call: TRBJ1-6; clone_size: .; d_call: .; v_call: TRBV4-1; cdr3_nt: TGCGCCAGCAGCCTAGCCCCCATACGCTATAATTCACCCCTCCACTTT; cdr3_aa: CASSLAPIRYNSPLHF
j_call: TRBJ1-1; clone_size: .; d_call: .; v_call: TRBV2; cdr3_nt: TGTGCCAGCAAGGGGGGAGGGCTAGACACTGAAGCTTTCTTT; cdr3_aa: CASKGGGLDTEAFF
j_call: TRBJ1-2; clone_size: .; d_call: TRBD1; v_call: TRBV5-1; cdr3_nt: TGCGCCAGCAGGCCGGGACAGGGAGTGTCATCTTTTAACTATGGCTACACCTTC; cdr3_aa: CASRPGQGVSSFNYGYTF
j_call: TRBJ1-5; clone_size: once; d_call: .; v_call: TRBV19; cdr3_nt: TGTGCCAGTAGTATACAGCGAAATCAGCCCCAGCATTTT; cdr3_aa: CASSIQRNQPQHF
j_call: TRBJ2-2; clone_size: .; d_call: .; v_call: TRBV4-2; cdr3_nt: TGTGCCAGCAGCCAAGATAACGGACGAGTAAGGGCCGGGGAGCTGTTTTTT; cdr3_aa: CASSQDNGRVRAGELFF